One and the same sample provided the 28 T cell receptor beta chains below, sequenced in a study of T cells after yellow fever vaccination. TCRdb recomputed calls from the 5' RACE reads with MiXCR, one row per CDR3 protein. The sample lists hundreds of thousands of distinct CDR3 sequences, 9% to 15% occurring once. Sequenced here: PBMCs, sampled on the day of the yellow fever booster vaccination. The source is a man aged 30 to 39 who received the YFV17D yellow fever vaccine.

This clonotype has a count of ten or more. The chain uses TRBV5-6 and TRBJ1-1; TRBD1 matches 7 bases. Per the germline V gene, CDR1 is SGHDT and CDR2 is YYEEEE. Trimming removed 7 bases from V and 2 bases from J; junction bases left unmatched: 2. The CDR3 length is 12 residues. The CDR3 here is CASRDSNTEAFF. In nucleotides, the CDR3 is TGTGCCAGCCGGGACAGCAACACTGAAGCTTTCTTT.

This clonotype was counted between two and nine times. Here the CDR3 DNA reads TGCGCCAGCAGCCAAGCCCCCGGGGGGATAGGAACTGAAGCTTTCTTT. Its translation is CASSQAPGGIGTEAFF. The chain couples TRBV4-3 to TRBJ1-1; maybe TRBD1 (5 bases). Trimming cost V 1 base and J 5 bases, with 17 bases left between them. Germline loops: CDR1 LGHNA, CDR2 YSLEER. This CDR3 is built from 16 residues.

This clonotype was detected a few times. This chain uses TRBV3-1 with TRBJ2-2; 10 bases are a match to TRBD1. The germline V gene has CDR1 LGHDT and CDR2 YNNKEL (reference sequence). The junction had 8 bases not matched to a gene; V was cut back by 0 bases and J by 7 bases. The CDR3 covers 17 residues. The CDR3 spells CASSQDPTGGVYGELFF. The CDR3 nucleotides are TGTGCCAGCAGCCAAGATCCGACAGGGGGCGTTTACGGGGAGCTGTTTTTT.

This clonotype appeared a few times. J is TRBJ2-2 and V is TRBV12-3 or TRBV12-4; D gene ambiguous. The V end lost 7 bases, the J end lost 7 bases, and 19 bases lay between the germline ends. The CDR3 runs to 15 residues. CDR3 DNA sequence: TGTGCCAGCAAGGGATCAACTGGAGCGCACGGGGAGCTGTTTTTT. This sequence encodes CASKGSTGAHGELFF.

This clonotype was observed a few times. V is TRBV28 and J is TRBJ2-3, with 7 nucleotides matching TRBD2. The CDR3 is 16 residues long. Germline V CDR1 and CDR2: MDHEN, SYDVKM. Unmatched junction bases numbered 11, after V lost 4 bases and J lost 4 bases. The DNA of the CDR3 is TGTGCCAGCAGTTCCCGAGGAGCGGGGCTATCAGATACGCAGTATTTT. It encodes CASSSRGAGLSDTQYF.

The sample holds a few counts of this clonotype. The chain carries TRBV20-1 and TRBJ2-7; D possibly corresponds to TRBD2 (6 bases). The CDR3 loop spans 13 amino acids. In germline, CDR1 is DFQATT, CDR2 SNEGSKA (reference sequence). Trimming took 6 bases from V and 5 from J, leaving 17 bases between them. CDR3 residues: CSASTSTVDEQYF. CDR3 nucleotides: TGCAGTGCCTCGACTAGTACGGTCGACGAGCAGTACTTC.

This chain connects TRBV6-1 to TRBJ1-1, with TRBD1 as a possible D gene (6 bases). The CDR3 is made up of 13 amino acids. The germline V and J ends were trimmed by 4 bases and 10 bases, with 16 bases remaining between them. CDR1 and CDR2 (germline): MNHNS, SASEGT. The CDR3 DNA is TGTGCCAGCAGTGCAGGACAGCCGTCGGTAGCTTTCTTT. This encodes CASSAGQPSVAFF.

This clonotype appeared a few times. This rearrangement joins TRBV18 to TRBJ2-4; the match to TRBD1 covers 9 bases. The CDR3 has 15 amino acids. CDR1 is KGHSH and CDR2 is LQKENI in the germline V gene. With 5 bases clipped from V and 5 bases from J, the junction kept 7 bases outside the gene matches. CDR3: CASSELRTGENIQYF. CDR3 sequence (DNA): TGTGCCAGCTCAGAACTCCGGACAGGGGAAAACATTCAGTACTTC. The full variable domain, its missing parts supplied by reference TRBV18 and TRBJ2-4, is NAGVMQNPRHLVRRRGQEARLRCSPMKGHSHVYWYRQLPEEGLKFMVYLQKENIIDESGMPKERFSAEFPKEGPSILRIQQVVRGDSAAYFCASSELRTGENIQYFGAGTRLSVL.

In its sample, this clonotype was seen a few times. In DNA form, the CDR3 reads TGCAGCGTCTATTTAGCGGGAGGGTTGGACGAGCAGTACTTC. Its translation is CSVYLAGGLDEQYF. The V call is TRBV29-1, the J call TRBJ2-7, with 11 nucleotides matching TRBD2. The length of the CDR3 is 14 residues. Germline values: CDR1 SQVTM, CDR2 ANQGSEA. V was clipped by 6 bases and J by 5 bases; unmatched bases: 9.

This clonotype was observed a few times. The V gene is TRBV20-1, the J gene TRBJ2-1; D call uncertain. This CDR3 comprises 16 residues. Germline CDR1 is DFQATT and CDR2 is SNEGSKA (reference sequence). The ends were cut back, 0 bases at V and 0 bases at J, with 12 bases in the middle. The CDR3 region is CSARDQMSPSYNEQFF. As DNA, the CDR3 is TGCAGTGCTAGAGATCAGATGAGCCCCTCCTACAATGAGCAGTTCTTC.

The V and J genes are TRBV5-5 and TRBJ1-1; 9 bases line up with TRBD1. The germline V gene encodes CDR1 SGHKS and CDR2 YYEKEE (reference sequence). The CDR3 totals 15 residues. The V gene end was trimmed by 4 bases and the J gene end by 1 base; junction bases not matched to a gene: 5. CDR3 loop: CASSPGQGWNTEAFF. CDR3 in DNA: TGTGCCAGCAGCCCGGGACAGGGATGGAACACTGAAGCTTTCTTT.

This clonotype was picked up many times. The chain carries TRBV10-1 and TRBJ2-7; no clear D gene. Germline CDR1 and CDR2: WNHNN and SYGVQD (reference sequence). Trimming took off 3 bases at V and 1 base at J, with 13 bases between the two ends. The CDR3 spans 15 residues. CDR3 residues: CASSEARDASYEQYF. CDR3 DNA: TGCGCCAGCAGTGAAGCAAGAGATGCATCCTACGAGCAGTACTTC.

This clonotype has a handful of counts. The rearrangement links TRBV10-3 to TRBJ2-1; D might be TRBD1 or TRBD2, each matching 5 bases. Looked up from germline, CDR1 is ENHRY and CDR2 is SYGVKD. This CDR3 contains 12 residues. V was shortened by 10 bases and J by 6 bases, with 13 bases between the two germline ends. CDR3 nucleotide sequence: TGTGCCACCTCATATGGGGGCAATGAGCAGTTCTTC. Residues: CATSYGGNEQFF.

This chain links TRBV12-3 or TRBV12-4 with TRBJ2-7; 9 nucleotides align to TRBD2. The CDR3 is 16 residues long. J was trimmed by 1 base and V by 5 bases; bases with no gene match: 9. The CDR3 protein is CASSPMRTSDSYEQYF. DNA for the CDR3: TGTGCCAGCAGTCCTATGCGGACTAGCGATTCCTACGAGCAGTACTTC.

The chain recombines TRBV5-1 with TRBJ2-1; D not certain. The V gene lost 0 bases and the J gene lost 8 bases, with 12 bases spanning the gap. Germline V gives CDR1 SGHRS, CDR2 YFSETQ. The CDR3 spans 14 residues. The CDR3 spells CASSLAPGSHEQFF. The CDR3 region has the DNA TGCGCCAGCAGCTTGGCCCCGGGTTCTCATGAGCAGTTCTTC.

The sample holds a few counts of this clonotype. This chain joins TRBV7-9 and TRBJ2-4; 13 bases are shared with TRBD2. Germline values: CDR1 SEHNR, CDR2 FQNEAQ (reference sequence). J gave up 7 bases and V 5 bases, and 5 bases lay outside the gene matches. This CDR3 has 15 residues. The CDR3 region is CASSRLAGGHNIQYF. The CDR3 nucleotides read TGTGCCAGCAGCCGACTAGCGGGAGGTCATAACATTCAGTACTTC.

The chain has TRBV12-3 or TRBV12-4 and TRBJ1-2; no reliable D call. This CDR3 has 13 amino acids. The germline V and J ends were trimmed by 3 bases and 11 bases, with 16 bases remaining between them. The CDR3 is CASSLVGGRWYTF. CDR3 DNA: TGTGCCAGCAGTTTGGTAGGAGGCCGATGGTACACCTTC.

The V gene is TRBV19, the J gene TRBJ2-3; TRBD1 aligns across 7 bases. CDR3 size: 14 residues. The J segment lost 0 bases and the V segment lost 6 bases, leaving 3 bases of the junction unmatched. Germline values: CDR1 LNHDA, CDR2 SQIVND (reference sequence). The CDR3 DNA reads TGTGCCAGTAGGGACAGGCCCAGCACAGATACGCAGTATTTT. It codes for CASRDRPSTDTQYF. Full variable domain (missing parts from reference TRBV19 and TRBJ2-3): DGGITQSPKYLFRKEGQNVTLSCEQNLNHDAMYWYRQDPGQGLRLIYYSQIVNDFQKGDIAEGYSVSREKKESFPLTVTSAQKNPTAFYLCASRDRPSTDTQYFGPGTRLTVL.

The rearrangement uses TRBV25-1 and TRBJ2-7; 7 positions match TRBD2. The germline gives CDR1 MGHDK, CDR2 SYGVNS. This CDR3 has 13 amino acids. After removal of 9 bases from V and 2 bases from J, the junction contained 7 bases not matched to a gene. This chain's CDR3 is CASSTSVTYEQYF. In DNA form, the CDR3 reads TGTGCCAGTTCCACTAGCGTCACCTACGAGCAGTACTTC.

There are a few counts of this clonotype. The chain uses TRBV27 and TRBJ2-1, with D possibly TRBD1 on 6 matching bases. The CDR3 is made up of 17 amino acids. Germline CDR1 reads MNHEY; CDR2 reads SMNVEV (reference sequence). V was cut by 7 bases and J by 1 base, with 20 bases left in between. CDR3 nucleotide sequence: TGTGCCAGCAAGGGGGATTTGGGCGCCGCGTCCTACAATGAGCAGTTCTTC. Translated: CASKGDLGAASYNEQFF.

The gene calls are TRBV15 and TRBJ2-4; weak D call: TRBD2 (6 bases). Germline V lookup: CDR1 LNHNV, CDR2 YYDKDF (reference sequence). The CDR3 loop spans 13 amino acids. Trimming stripped 9 bases from V and 0 bases from J, with 9 bases between. The CDR3 bases are TGTGCCACTCTAGCGAGAGCCAAAAACATTCAGTACTTC. This sequence encodes CATLARAKNIQYF.

The V call is TRBV5-4, the J call TRBJ2-7, with D uncertain. Germline CDR1 is SGHNT and CDR2 is YYREEE (reference sequence). Trimming pared 9 bases from V and 7 bases from J, leaving 20 bases between. CDR3 length equals 13 residues. The CDR3 sequence is CATATSEVREQYF. The DNA for the CDR3 is TGTGCCACCGCAACTTCAGAAGTCCGGGAGCAGTACTTC.

The CDR3 sequence is CASSSDRVIYEQYF. In nucleotides, the CDR3 is TGTGCCAGCAGTTCGGACAGGGTGATCTACGAGCAGTACTTC. V gene TRBV7-9 combines with J gene TRBJ2-7; TRBD1 matches 8 bases. The CDR3 runs to 14 residues. The V segment lost 6 bases and the J segment 3 bases; nucleotides outside the gene matches: 7. Germline V CDR1 and CDR2: SEHNR, FQNEAQ (reference sequence).

This clonotype came up a few times. J is TRBJ2-4 and V is TRBV5-1, with D possibly TRBD2 on 6 matching bases. The V end lost 5 bases, the J end lost 8 bases, and 8 bases lay between the germline ends. Germline CDR1 and CDR2: SGHRS and YFSETQ. There are 11 residues in the CDR3. Written as DNA, the CDR3 is TGCGCCAGCAGGGACTACGACATTCAGTACTTC. Amino acids: CASRDYDIQYF.

V and J are TRBV25-1 and TRBJ2-7; maybe TRBD2 (6 bases). CDR1 is MGHDK and CDR2 is SYGVNS in the germline V gene. The CDR3 covers 14 residues. V was pared by 8 bases and J by 2 bases, with 16 bases between. The CDR3 nucleotides read TGTGCCAGCGTGGGGGGATTGGGCCCCTACGAGCAGTACTTC. This encodes CASVGGLGPYEQYF.

The table lists this clonotype with a few counts. This sequence joins TRBV7-2 and TRBJ1-2; D unclear. Germline lookup yields CDR1 SGHTA and CDR2 FQGNSA. CDR3 length: 16 amino acids. V was clipped by 5 bases and J by 2 bases, with 18 bases between them. The DNA for the CDR3 is TGTGCCAGCAGCACCTACAATCCGGGAGTCAACTATGGCTACACCTTC. Translated, it gives CASSTYNPGVNYGYTF.

The table lists this clonotype with a few counts. The chain recombines TRBV13 with TRBJ2-1; D perhaps matches TRBD2 (7 bases). The V gene lost 1 base and the J gene lost 10 bases, with 14 bases spanning the gap. CDR3 length: 14 residues. CDR1 is PRHDT, CDR2 FYEKMQ, per germline (reference sequence). Written as DNA, the CDR3 is TGTGCCAGCAGCTTAGCGCGGGAGCAGGGGGAGCAGTTCTTC. As protein: CASSLAREQGEQFF.

This clonotype has a handful of counts. V is TRBV27 and J is TRBJ2-1; D is uncertain. Trimming cost V 0 bases and J 7 bases, with 10 bases left between them. This CDR3 comprises 14 residues. CDR1 MNHEY and CDR2 SMNVEV come from the germline V gene (reference sequence). CDR3 residues: CASSLSSPLNEQFF. The CDR3 DNA follows: TGTGCCAGCAGTTTATCTAGCCCGCTAAATGAGCAGTTCTTC.